These 27 T cell receptor beta chains originate from one sample sequenced in a study of shared clonotypes between healthy human individuals. Clones were read by immunoSEQ multiplex PCR, and TCRdb kept only the in-frame ones, dropping some. The table shows about 2.1 million clones, with about 94% occurring only once. CD45RO-negative cells were positively selected for CCR7, leaving out terminally differentiated effector memory CD45RA+ cells. The sample comprised naive CD8+ T cells from PBMCs. These receptors came from a man between 18 and 35 years old in good health. Some clones in this sample may be carry-over from other donors' samples.

CDR3 amino acids: CSVAGPEQFF. DNA of the CDR3: TGCAGCGTTGCGGGACCTGAGCAGTTCTTC. The rearrangement joins TRBV29-1 to TRBJ2-1; D tentatively fits TRBD1 or TRBD2 (5 bases each). CDR1 SQVTM and CDR2 ANQGSEA come from the germline V gene. CDR3 length equals 10 residues. Trimming removed 4 bases at V and 9 bases at J, with 7 bases between.

The chain carries TRBV2 and TRBJ2-5; 10 nucleotides agree with TRBD1. V trimming: 6 bases; J trimming: 5 bases; junction bases outside the gene matches: 12. CDR3 size: 16 residues. Germline assignment: CDR1 SNHLY and CDR2 FYNNEI. The CDR3 protein is CASRPGQGRDWETQYF. CDR3 sequence (DNA): TGTGCCAGCAGACCGGGACAGGGGAGGGATTGGGAGACCCAGTACTTC.

This chain connects TRBV27 to TRBJ2-2; maybe TRBD2 (6 bases). Trimming pared 3 bases from V and 3 bases from J, leaving 11 bases between. This CDR3 has 15 amino acids. Germline V gives CDR1 MNHEY, CDR2 SMNVEV (reference sequence). The CDR3 DNA is TGTGCCAGCAGTTTGGGGGGACTCTACACCGGGGAGCTGTTTTTT. Encoded protein: CASSLGGLYTGELFF.

V usage is TRBV2 and J usage is TRBJ1-2; no firm D call. V was clipped by 3 bases and J by 3 bases, with 14 bases between them. Germline assignment: CDR1 SNHLY and CDR2 FYNNEI. CDR3 size: 15 residues. CDR3 in amino acids: CASSDLGRTDYGYTF. The CDR3 bases are TGTGCCAGCAGTGACCTGGGGAGGACTGACTATGGCTACACCTTC.

This chain connects TRBV2 to TRBJ2-7; TRBD1 is a possible D gene (5 bases). Trimming cost V 6 bases and J 2 bases, with 11 bases left between them. Per germline, CDR1 SNHLY and CDR2 FYNNEI. The CDR3 has 13 residues. This CDR3 reads CASRTDLPYEQYF. The CDR3 bases are TGTGCCAGCAGGACAGATCTCCCCTACGAGCAGTACTTC.

This chain uses TRBV5-8 with TRBJ2-4, with D uncertain. Germline V gene lookup returns CDR1 SGHTS and CDR2 YDEGEE. The CDR3 extends over 14 amino acids. V was shortened by 0 bases and J by 6 bases, with 10 bases between the two germline ends. In DNA, the CDR3 is TGTGCCAGCAGCTTGGTAGTTCTGGGAAACATTCAGTACTTC. Protein product: CASSLVVLGNIQYF.

The chain has TRBV9 and TRBJ1-1; D unclear. The CDR3 runs to 14 residues. CDR1 is SGDLS and CDR2 is YYNGEE in the germline V gene. V lost 4 bases and J 5 bases, leaving 15 bases between the germline ends. DNA of the CDR3: TGTGCCAGCAGCTACGGTCCCGCGGGGACTGAAGCTTTCTTT. Translation: CASSYGPAGTEAFF. Looking up the rest from reference TRBV9 and TRBJ1-1 gives the full variable domain: DSGVTQTPKHLITATGQRVTLRCSPRSGDLSVYWYQQSLDQGLQFLIQYYNGEERAKGNILERFSAQQFPDLHSELNLSSLELGDSALYFCASSYGPAGTEAFFGQGTRLTVV.

This chain links TRBV30 with TRBJ2-5; D could derive from TRBD1 or TRBD2 (6 bases each). The CDR3 consists of 16 residues. V shed 1 base and J shed 2 bases, with 17 bases lying between them. The germline gives CDR1 GTSNPN, CDR2 SVGIG (reference sequence). The CDR3 is CAWSESGGRGQETQYF. CDR3 coding DNA: TGTGCCTGGAGTGAATCTGGGGGGCGGGGACAAGAGACCCAGTACTTC.

The rearrangement joins TRBV28 to TRBJ1-2, with D maybe TRBD1 (5 bases). The CDR3 extends over 14 amino acids. Trimming took 8 bases from V and 6 from J, leaving 19 bases between them. Germline loops: CDR1 MDHEN, CDR2 SYDVKM. The CDR3 DNA sequence: TGTGCCAGCCATAAGCCCGGGGACCCTCATGGCTACACCTTC. This translates into CASHKPGDPHGYTF.

The V call is TRBV7-8, the J call TRBJ1-3, with D possibly being TRBD1 (5 bases). The CDR3 totals 15 residues. The V end lost 5 bases, the J end lost 0 bases, and 11 bases lay between the germline ends. Germline lookup yields CDR1 SGHVS and CDR2 FQNEAQ. CDR3 sequence: CASSGDRSSGNTIYF. The CDR3 DNA reads TGTGCCAGCAGCGGGGACCGCAGCTCTGGAAACACCATATATTTT.

The chain joins TRBV5-4 to TRBJ1-1, with D uncertain. This CDR3 contains 13 residues. V shed 1 base and J shed 1 base, with 5 bases lying between them. Germline V gene sequence: CDR1 SGHNT, CDR2 YYREEE (reference sequence). In nucleotides, the CDR3 is TGTGCCAGCAGCTTGCAAGCGAACACTGAAGCTTTCTTT. Amino acids: CASSLQANTEAFF.

The chain carries TRBV19 and TRBJ2-7, with TRBD1 matching 7 bases. The germline V gene has CDR1 LNHDA and CDR2 SQIVND (reference sequence). CDR3 length: 15 amino acids. V lost 4 bases and J lost 4; bases outside the gene matches: 10. The CDR3, as DNA: TGTGCCAGTAGTAATCCGGGACAGCTACGATACGAGCAGTACTTC. This encodes CASSNPGQLRYEQYF.

The chain is built from TRBV7-3 and TRBJ1-2; D possibly corresponds to TRBD1 (6 bases). Trimming pared 5 bases from V and 3 bases from J, leaving 10 bases between. This CDR3 is 13 amino acids long. In germline, CDR1 is SGHTA, CDR2 FQGTGA. The CDR3 is CASSQGGDYGYTF. CDR3 coding DNA: TGTGCCAGCAGCCAAGGGGGGGACTATGGCTACACCTTC.

V is TRBV9 and J is TRBJ2-1; 12 bases match TRBD2. CDR3 length equals 17 residues. Germline trimming cut 0 bases from V and 2 bases from J; bases unmatched to any gene: 3. Germline V gene lookup returns CDR1 SGDLS and CDR2 YYNGEE. The CDR3 loop is CASSVGGLAGTYNEQFF. The CDR3, as DNA: TGTGCCAGCAGCGTAGGCGGACTAGCGGGGACCTACAATGAGCAGTTCTTC.

The chain uses TRBV7-6 and TRBJ2-7; D perhaps matches TRBD1 (5 bases). The germline V gene has CDR1 SGHVS and CDR2 FNYEAQ. With 1 base removed from V and 6 bases from J, the gap between germline ends came to 13 bases. This CDR3 has 14 residues. The chain's CDR3 is CASSLVSSGAEQYF. The CDR3 DNA follows: TGTGCCAGCAGCTTAGTATCCTCTGGGGCCGAGCAGTACTTC.

This chain uses TRBV5-4 with TRBJ2-7; the D gene is possibly TRBD1 (6 bases). This CDR3 has 14 amino acids. The germline V and J ends were trimmed by 4 bases and 5 bases, with 16 bases remaining between them. Germline-derived CDR1 and CDR2 are SGHNT and YYREEE (reference sequence). In DNA form, the CDR3 reads TGTGCCAGCAGCCCGGATGACAGGTACCACGAGCAGTACTTC. Encoded protein: CASSPDDRYHEQYF.

The chain links TRBV29-1 to TRBJ1-2; D gene uncertain. Germline V lookup: CDR1 SQVTM, CDR2 ANQGSEA. The V end was cut by 1 base, the J end by 2 bases, with 11 bases between. The CDR3 contains 14 residues. Written as DNA, the CDR3 is TGCAGCGTTGAAGGGTCAGGAGGAAACTATGGCTACACCTTC. Translation gives CSVEGSGGNYGYTF. Based on the CDR3 plus reference TRBV29-1 and TRBJ1-2, the full variable domain is SAVISQKPSRDICQRGTSLTIQCQVDSQVTMMFWYRQQPGQSLTLIATANQGSEATYESGFVIDKFPISRPNLTFSTLTVSNMSPEDSSIYLCSVEGSGGNYGYTFGSGTRLTVV.

The chain employs TRBV5-5 and TRBJ1-1, with TRBD1 matching over 7 bases. The CDR3 length is 13 residues. Trimming removed 3 bases from V and 4 bases from J; junction bases left unmatched: 3. Germline V gives CDR1 SGHKS, CDR2 YYEKEE (reference sequence). In DNA, the CDR3 is TGTGCCAGCAGCTCTTCAGGGGGCACTGAAGCTTTCTTT. It encodes CASSSSGGTEAFF. Variable domain in full (rest from reference TRBV5-5 and TRBJ1-1): DAGVTQSPTHLIKTRGQQVTLRCSPISGHKSVSWYQQVLGQGPQFIFQYYEKEERGRGNFPDRFSARQFPNYSSELNVNALLLGDSALYLCASSSSGGTEAFFGQGTRLTVV.

V gene TRBV15 combines with J gene TRBJ2-7; 9 bases fit TRBD1. Trimming cost V 6 bases and J 3 bases; bases outside gene matches: 3. The germline V gene has CDR1 LNHNV and CDR2 YYDKDF (reference sequence). CDR3 length equals 13 residues. The CDR3 protein is CATRWTGDYEQYF. The CDR3 DNA reads as TGTGCCACCAGATGGACAGGGGACTACGAGCAGTACTTC.

CDR3 sequence: CASSQDWNAGELFF. CDR3 DNA sequence: TGCGCCAGCAGCCAAGATTGGAATGCCGGGGAGCTGTTTTTT. The rearrangement joins TRBV4-3 to TRBJ2-2, with D hard to call. Germline lookup yields CDR1 LGHNA and CDR2 YSLEER. V lost 0 bases to trimming and J lost 6 bases, with 8 bases between them. CDR3 length equals 14 residues.

The chain is built from TRBV27 and TRBJ2-2; D is uncertain. Deletions cut 2 bases from V and 4 bases from J, with 5 bases between. The CDR3 contains 13 residues. Germline assignment: CDR1 MNHEY and CDR2 SMNVEV (reference sequence). CDR3 nucleotide sequence: TGTGCCAGCAGTTTACGGATCACCGGGGAGCTGTTTTTT. The encoded protein is CASSLRITGELFF.

The chain is built from TRBV5-6 and TRBJ2-3; D might be TRBD2 (7 bases). Germline V CDR1 and CDR2: SGHDT, YYEEEE. Trimming cost V 6 bases and J 6 bases, with 17 bases left between them. There are 14 residues in the CDR3. The DNA of the CDR3 is TGTGCCAGCACCCGGGGGGCCAGGGGTGATACGCAGTATTTT. It yields the protein CASTRGARGDTQYF.

This clone was recorded once. Other DNA sequences in the same sample also yield this CDR3. The gene calls are TRBV28 and TRBJ2-1, with D unresolved. Germline CDR1 reads MDHEN; CDR2 reads SYDVKM. Between the trimmed V and J ends, which lost 5 bases and 0 bases, there was a span of 11 bases. CDR3 length: 15 amino acids. CDR3 sequence reads: CASSLDTSSYNEQFF. The CDR3 region has the DNA TGTGCCAGCAGTCTGGATACGAGCTCCTACAATGAGCAGTTCTTC.

The J gene is TRBJ2-1, the V gene TRBV10-3; 9 bases match TRBD2. This CDR3 comprises 17 residues. Germline V CDR1 and CDR2: ENHRY, SYGVKD. V lost 6 bases and J lost 1; bases outside the gene matches: 10. CDR3 DNA: TGTGCCATCAGCCGTAGATTAGCGGGAGAGTCCTACAATGAGCAGTTCTTC. It codes for CAISRRLAGESYNEQFF.

This chain links TRBV28 with TRBJ1-2, with a tentative D call TRBD1 (5 bases). The CDR3 loop spans 10 amino acids. V gave up 10 bases and J gave up 7 bases, with 10 bases separating them. The germline V gene encodes CDR1 MDHEN and CDR2 SYDVKM. The CDR3 region has the DNA TGTGCCACGAGAACAGGTGGCTACACCTTC. Its translation is CATRTGGYTF.

The rearrangement joins TRBV19 to TRBJ1-2, with D hard to call. Germline lookup yields CDR1 LNHDA and CDR2 SQIVND (reference sequence). The V end was cut by 3 bases, the J end by 2 bases, with 19 bases between. CDR3 length equals 17 residues. CDR3 protein: CASSMGSGVFRNYGYTF. The CDR3 DNA reads as TGTGCCAGTAGTATGGGCAGCGGGGTTTTTAGGAACTATGGCTACACCTTC.

The genes are TRBV9 and TRBJ2-1, with D unclear. The CDR3 is 12 residues long. CDR1 and CDR2 from the germline V gene are SGDLS and YYNGEE. Trimming took off 3 bases at V and 10 bases at J, with 11 bases between the two ends. This CDR3 reads CASSGLTSEQFF. CDR3 nucleotides: TGTGCCAGCAGCGGTCTCACCAGCGAGCAGTTCTTC.